Below, 26 T cell receptor beta chains from the same sample are listed, as sequenced in a study of shared clonotypes between healthy human individuals. Libraries were prepared by immunoSEQ multiplex PCR; TCRdb keeps only in-frame clonotypes and omits some of them. Among about 2.4 million clones listed, 85% to 95% were seen once. The sample was naive CD4+ T cells sorted from blood. The subset is: CD45RA+ positively selected. The receptors stem from a man aged 18 to 29 in good health.

This chain joins TRBV2 and TRBJ2-3; D is possibly TRBD2 (6 bases). V was clipped by 4 bases and J by 4 bases, with 15 bases between them. Looked up from germline, CDR1 is SNHLY and CDR2 is FYNNEI. CDR3 size: 15 residues. CDR3 sequence (DNA): TGTGCCAGCAGTGCGGGGGTCCCCCTCTCAGATACGCAGTATTTT. Translated: CASSAGVPLSDTQYF.

This clone was counted only a few times. The V and J genes are TRBV9 and TRBJ1-4, with D hard to call. The CDR3 sequence is 15 residues long. Germline CDR1 is SGDLS and CDR2 is YYNGEE. With 4 bases removed from V and 0 bases from J, the gap between germline ends came to 10 bases. The CDR3 DNA reads TGTGCCAGCAGCCCCGGACCTGCAACTAATGAAAAACTGTTTTTT. Translating it yields CASSPGPATNEKLFF.

The chain joins TRBV18 to TRBJ1-2, with D possibly being TRBD1 (5 bases). This CDR3 spans 14 amino acids. The germline V and J ends were trimmed by 2 bases and 2 bases, with 9 bases remaining between them. CDR1 is KGHSH, CDR2 LQKENI, per germline. CDR3 in DNA: TGTGCCAGCTCACCAGGGGCGGAGAACTATGGCTACACCTTC. Protein sequence: CASSPGAENYGYTF.

V gene TRBV30 combines with J gene TRBJ2-7, with D perhaps TRBD1 or TRBD2 (5 bases each). Germline CDR1 and CDR2: GTSNPN and SVGIG (reference sequence). The CDR3 loop spans 18 amino acids. With 5 bases removed from V and 0 bases from J, the gap between germline ends came to 26 bases. This chain's CDR3 is CAWDIGASGLRSSYEQYF. CDR3 coding DNA: TGTGCCTGGGATATCGGGGCAAGCGGACTTAGGAGCTCCTACGAGCAGTACTTC.

This chain joins TRBV5-4 and TRBJ1-4; 8 bases are shared with TRBD1. Per the germline V gene, CDR1 is SGHNT and CDR2 is YYREEE (reference sequence). The CDR3 extends over 17 amino acids. V gave up 4 bases and J gave up 5 bases; unmatched junction bases: 13. DNA of the CDR3: TGTGCCAGCAGCCAAGGGACAGGCGGATGGGGGAATGAAAAACTGTTTTTT. The encoded protein is CASSQGTGGWGNEKLFF. Complete variable domain (other parts from reference TRBV5-4 and TRBJ1-4): ETGVTQSPTHLIKTRGQQVTLRCSSQSGHNTVSWYQQALGQGPQFIFQYYREEENGRGNFPPRFSGLQFPNYSSELNVNALELDDSALYLCASSQGTGGWGNEKLFFGSGTQLSVL.

V and J are TRBV5-1 and TRBJ2-3; the D gene is possibly TRBD2 (5 bases). The CDR3 loop spans 16 amino acids. Trimming pared 1 base from V and 2 bases from J, leaving 14 bases between. Germline values: CDR1 SGHRS, CDR2 YFSETQ. CDR3 region: CASSLPPGKTTDTQYF. The CDR3, as DNA: TGCGCCAGCAGCTTGCCTCCGGGGAAAACCACAGATACGCAGTATTTT.

This rearrangement joins TRBV18 to TRBJ2-5, with TRBD1 matching 8 bases. The CDR3 is 15 residues long. V lost 6 bases to trimming and J lost 2 bases; unmatched junction nucleotides: 8. The germline gives CDR1 KGHSH, CDR2 LQKENI. The CDR3 sequence: CASSSGTGLQETQYF. The CDR3 DNA sequence: TGTGCCAGCTCCTCCGGGACAGGTTTACAAGAGACCCAGTACTTC.

The chain joins TRBV14 to TRBJ2-5, with 13 bases identical to TRBD2. After removal of 0 bases from V and 4 bases from J, the junction contained 5 bases not matched to a gene. CDR1 is SGHDN, CDR2 FVKESK, per germline. There are 17 residues in the CDR3. The CDR3 DNA follows: TGTGCCAGCAGCCAAGAGCGGACTAGCGGGAGTGGAGAGACCCAGTACTTC. This sequence encodes CASSQERTSGSGETQYF.

The chain is built from TRBV2 and TRBJ2-2, with 10 positions matching TRBD1. Losses at the gene ends were 6 bases for V and 5 bases for J; bases not matched to a gene: 6. This CDR3 has 15 amino acids. Germline V gene sequence: CDR1 SNHLY, CDR2 FYNNEI. The CDR3: CASSPGTGATGELFF. The DNA for the CDR3 is TGTGCCAGCAGCCCCGGGACAGGGGCGACCGGGGAGCTGTTTTTT.

This chain links TRBV23-1 with TRBJ1-2, with a tentative D call TRBD1 (6 bases). TRBV23-1 belongs to the ORF category, with a function that is uncertain. The CDR3 length is 15 residues. With 3 bases removed from V and 3 bases from J, the gap between germline ends came to 14 bases. Written as DNA, the CDR3 is TGCGCCAGCAGTCATATACCGGACAGAGACTATGGCTACACCTTC. Its translation is CASSHIPDRDYGYTF.

Details on this clone: This sample also contains other DNA sequences that code for the same CDR3. V gene TRBV18 combines with J gene TRBJ1-4; D call uncertain. The germline CDR1 and CDR2 sequences are KGHSH and LQKENI. V lost 3 bases and J 4 bases, leaving 6 bases between the germline ends. The length of the CDR3 is 13 residues. CDR3 DNA: TGTGCCAGCTCACCGGATCTTAATGAAAAACTGTTTTTT. Protein: CASSPDLNEKLFF.

CDR3 loop: CASSGQGGQPQHF. The CDR3 bases are TGCGCCAGCAGTGGACAGGGTGGTCAGCCCCAGCATTTT. This sequence joins TRBV10-1 and TRBJ1-5, with TRBD1 identical over 7 bases. The germline gives CDR1 WNHNN, CDR2 SYGVQD (reference sequence). The CDR3 totals 13 residues. V lost 4 bases and J lost 6; bases outside the gene matches: 3.

Points on this clone: Other DNA sequences in this sample translate to the same CDR3. This chain joins TRBV28 and TRBJ1-5; D is unresolved. The CDR3 sequence is 14 residues long. Trimming shortened V by 4 bases and J by 2 bases, and 9 bases separated the two germline ends. CDR1 is MDHEN and CDR2 is SYDVKM in the germline V gene. The CDR3 reads CASSSPGGNQPQHF. As DNA, the CDR3 is TGTGCCAGCAGTTCCCCCGGGGGCAATCAGCCCCAGCATTTT.

The chain joins TRBV7-2 to TRBJ2-2; D remains unclear. Germline-derived CDR1 and CDR2 are SGHTA and FQGNSA. The V end was cut by 1 base, the J end by 7 bases, with 7 bases between. This CDR3 has 13 amino acids. CDR3: CASSLVEGGELFF. The CDR3 DNA sequence: TGTGCCAGCAGCTTAGTTGAAGGCGGGGAGCTGTTTTTT.

The chain uses TRBV28 and TRBJ1-2; 8 bases map to TRBD1. Germline-derived CDR1 and CDR2 are MDHEN and SYDVKM. V trimming: 6 bases; J trimming: 4 bases; junction bases outside the gene matches: 10. The CDR3 is 15 residues long. The CDR3 nucleotides read TGTGCCAGCAGCAACGGACAGGGAACATTCTATGGCTACACCTTC. Its protein product is CASSNGQGTFYGYTF.

The chain recombines TRBV6-1 with TRBJ1-2, with D uncertain. The CDR3 consists of 13 residues. Germline V CDR1 and CDR2: MNHNS, SASEGT. V was trimmed by 4 bases and J by 6 bases, leaving 12 bases between them. The CDR3 region has the DNA TGTGCCAGCAGTGGCTGGTCGCTGGATGGCTACACCTTC. Amino acid sequence: CASSGWSLDGYTF.

The chain carries TRBV7-6 and TRBJ1-1; perhaps TRBD1 as D (5 bases). Germline V lookup: CDR1 SGHVS, CDR2 FNYEAQ. This CDR3 spans 13 amino acids. Trimming pared 1 base from V and 11 bases from J, leaving 14 bases between. The CDR3 spells CASSLGEGERAFF. The DNA for the CDR3 is TGTGCCAGCAGCTTAGGTGAAGGGGAACGGGCTTTCTTT.

As regards this clone: Other DNA sequences in the sample encode the same CDR3. The V call is TRBV11-2, the J call TRBJ1-1; D is uncertain. The CDR3 spans 13 residues. V was cut by 1 base and J by 1 base, with 4 bases left in between. Germline CDR1 is SGHAT and CDR2 is FQNNGV. The CDR3 here is CASSLGRNTEAFF. The CDR3 bases are TGTGCCAGCAGCTTAGGCCGGAACACTGAAGCTTTCTTT.

The chain recombines TRBV29-1 with TRBJ1-5; possibly TRBD1 for D (5 bases). The CDR3 is made up of 12 amino acids. The V end was cut by 3 bases, the J end by 12 bases, with 15 bases between. CDR1 is SQVTM, CDR2 ANQGSEA, per germline. This CDR3 reads CSVEDAGQVQHF. CDR3 nucleotide sequence: TGCAGCGTTGAGGATGCAGGGCAGGTCCAGCATTTT.

The V call is TRBV6-1, the J call TRBJ2-7, with D possibly TRBD1 on 6 matching bases. There are 15 residues in the CDR3. V lost 4 bases and J 5 bases, leaving 18 bases between the germline ends. Germline lookup yields CDR1 MNHNS and CDR2 SASEGT. Here the CDR3 reads CASSAIGQGSNEQYF. In DNA, the CDR3 is TGTGCCAGCAGTGCCATAGGGCAGGGGAGCAACGAGCAGTACTTC.

This chain joins TRBV15 and TRBJ2-3; D unresolved. CDR1 is LNHNV, CDR2 YYDKDF, per germline (reference sequence). Trimming cost V 3 bases and J 6 bases, with 22 bases left between them. The CDR3 totals 17 residues. CDR3 sequence reads: CATSSELSIPFDDTQYF. The CDR3, as DNA: TGTGCCACCAGCAGCGAGCTTTCAATCCCCTTCGATGATACGCAGTATTTT.

The V and J genes are TRBV7-3 and TRBJ2-5; 9 bases map to TRBD1. This CDR3 is built from 13 residues. CDR1 is SGHTA, CDR2 FQGTGA, per germline. With V trimmed by 6 bases and J by 5 bases, 4 bases remained unmatched. The CDR3 reads CASSTGGQETQYF. DNA for the CDR3: TGTGCCAGCAGTACAGGGGGCCAGGAGACCCAGTACTTC.

The rearrangement joins TRBV28 to TRBJ2-7; 9 bases align to TRBD1. The trim removed 6 bases at V and 6 bases at J, leaving 12 bases unmatched. The CDR3 is made up of 15 amino acids. Germline values: CDR1 MDHEN, CDR2 SYDVKM. CDR3 region: CASRHQPRQGVEQYF. CDR3 sequence (DNA): TGTGCCAGCAGACACCAACCGAGACAGGGGGTCGAGCAGTACTTC.

The chain recombines TRBV19 with TRBJ2-3; TRBD2 is a possible D gene (5 bases). The CDR3 covers 13 residues. V was pared by 7 bases and J by 2 bases, with 10 bases between. Germline V CDR1 and CDR2: LNHDA, SQIVND (reference sequence). CDR3 nucleotides: TGTGCCAGTAAGCCTAGCTCCACAGATACGCAGTATTTT. It codes for CASKPSSTDTQYF.

This chain joins TRBV5-4 and TRBJ2-7, with TRBD2 matching 10 bases. Trimming at V came to 0 bases and at J to 6 bases, leaving 9 bases not matched to a gene. The length of the CDR3 is 16 residues. Germline CDR1 SGHNT, CDR2 YYREEE (reference sequence). The CDR3 bases are TGTGCCAGCAGCTTGGGGGGGGCAGCGGGAGGGCGCGAGCAGTACTTC. Residues: CASSLGGAAGGREQYF.

The chain combines TRBV28 with TRBJ1-2; maybe TRBD1 (6 bases). CDR1 is MDHEN and CDR2 is SYDVKM in the germline V gene. This CDR3 contains 11 residues. The ends were cut back, 5 bases at V and 5 bases at J, with 6 bases in the middle. In DNA, the CDR3 is TGTGCCAGCAGTGGACAGTATGGCTACACCTTC. Protein product: CASSGQYGYTF.